This T cell receptor (beta chain) was captured in a study of T cell responses to AZD1222 COVID-19 vaccine. Study findings and constraints: There were vaccine-associated CD4 TCRs across spike, dominant at 160-218 and 743-854.

Trimming took off 2 bases at V and 3 bases at J, with 6 bases between the two ends. This CDR3 has 14 amino acids. CDR1 is SGHRS and CDR2 is YFSETQ in the germline V gene. The table came from immunoSEQ multiplex PCR; TCRdb's copy has only in-frame clones and leaves some out. The sample records some 120,000 clones, 87% being singletons. Note on this clone: What it recognizes is unknown.

The sequence derives from an adult in good health. The genes are TRBV5-1 and TRBJ1-6; tentative D call: TRBD1 (5 bases). This specimen was peripheral blood, taken on day 0 of AZD1222 vaccination. DNA of the CDR3: TGCGCCAGCAGCTTCCAGGGCTATAATTCACCCCTCCACTTT. The encoded protein is CASSFQGYNSPLHF.